This T cell receptor beta chain appears in the sequencing data of a study of CD8 T cells in ankylosing spondylitis. TCRdb reanalysed the 5' RACE reads using MiXCR and keeps one entry per CDR3 protein. The repertoire holds 350,000 to 450,000 distinct CDR3 sequences, with approximately 20% as singletons. This clonotype was seen only a few times. Germline trimming cut 6 bases from V and 0 bases from J; bases unmatched to any gene: 6. This CDR3 has 14 amino acids. The germline V gene encodes CDR1 DFQATT and CDR2 SNEGSKA (reference sequence). The sequencing input was blood, either unsorted or a sorted T cell fraction (not recorded which). J is TRBJ2-7 and V is TRBV20-1; 9 nucleotides align to TRBD1. This receptor was obtained from a male donor with ankylosing spondylitis or in good health (not recorded which). CDR3 residues: CSAPGQGPSYEQYF. CDR3 coding DNA: TGCAGTGCCCCGGGACAGGGACCCTCCTACGAGCAGTACTTC.